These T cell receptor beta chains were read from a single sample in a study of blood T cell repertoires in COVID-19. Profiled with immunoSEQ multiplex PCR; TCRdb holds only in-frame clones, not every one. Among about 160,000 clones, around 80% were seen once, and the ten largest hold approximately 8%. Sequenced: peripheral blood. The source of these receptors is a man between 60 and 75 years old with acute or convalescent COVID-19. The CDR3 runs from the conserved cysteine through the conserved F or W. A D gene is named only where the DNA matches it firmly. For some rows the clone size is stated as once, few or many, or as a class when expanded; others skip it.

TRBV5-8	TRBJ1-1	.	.	CASSRGQYLDTEAFF	TGTGCCAGCAGCCGCGGACAGTATTTGGACACTGAAGCTTTCTTT
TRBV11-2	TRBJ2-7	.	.	CASSLVSGQRSEQYF	TGTGCCAGCAGCTTAGTCTCAGGACAGCGCAGCGAGCAGTACTTC
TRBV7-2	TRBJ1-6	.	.	CASSLTGTARDSPLHF	TGTGCCAGCAGCTTAACCGGGACTGCCCGGGATTCACCCCTCCACTTT
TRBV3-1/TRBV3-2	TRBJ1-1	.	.	CASQGLVNTEAFF	TGTGCCAGCCAGGGGTTGGTGAACACTGAAGCTTTCTTT
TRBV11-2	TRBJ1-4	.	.	CASSLSRTNEKLFF	TGTGCCAGCAGCTTATCCAGGACTAATGAAAAACTGTTTTTT
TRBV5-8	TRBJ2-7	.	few	CASRPGADHYEQYF	TGTGCCAGCAGACCGGGAGCCGACCACTACGAGCAGTACTTC
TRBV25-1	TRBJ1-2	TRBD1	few	CASSKGQNYGYTF	TGTGCCAGCAGTAAGGGACAGAACTATGGCTACACCTTC
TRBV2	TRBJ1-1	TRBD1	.	CASRPLQGSTEAFF	TGTGCCAGCAGACCCTTACAGGGGTCCACTGAAGCTTTCTTT
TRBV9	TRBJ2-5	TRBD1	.	CASSPGDRDETQYF	TGTGCCAGCAGCCCAGGGGACAGGGATGAGACCCAGTACTTC
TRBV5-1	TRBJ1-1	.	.	CASSLVGIGGAGNTEAFF	TGCGCCAGCAGCTTGGTTGGAATCGGAGGGGCTGGGAACACTGAAGCTTTCTTT
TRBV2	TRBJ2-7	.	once	CASREIRGSHEQYF	TGTGCCAGCAGAGAGATCCGGGGGAGCCACGAGCAGTACTTC
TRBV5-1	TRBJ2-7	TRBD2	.	CASSLEGLGSLEQYF	TGCGCCAGCAGCTTGGAGGGACTAGGGTCCCTCGAGCAGTACTTC
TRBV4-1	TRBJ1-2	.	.	CASSQDRRETNYGYTF	TGCGCCAGCAGCCAAGATAGGAGGGAAACTAACTATGGCTACACCTTC
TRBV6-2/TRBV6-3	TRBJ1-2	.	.	CASSRGDYGYTF	TGTGCCAGCAGTCGCGGGGATTATGGCTACACCTTC
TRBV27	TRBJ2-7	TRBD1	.	CASSFWGTVGNEQYF	TGTGCCAGCAGTTTTTGGGGGACAGTAGGCAACGAGCAGTACTTC
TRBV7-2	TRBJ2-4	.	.	CASSLVWGLENIQYF	TGTGCCAGCAGCTTAGTTTGGGGGCTAGAAAACATTCAGTACTTC
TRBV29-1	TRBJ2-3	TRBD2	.	CSVEGPGTSSDTQYF	TGCAGCGTTGAAGGGCCAGGGACTAGCTCAGATACGCAGTATTTT
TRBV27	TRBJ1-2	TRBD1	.	CASSTQGDYGYTF	TGTGCCAGCAGTACACAGGGGGACTATGGCTACACCTTC
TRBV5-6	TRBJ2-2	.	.	CASSPLIAVTGELFF	TGTGCCAGCAGCCCTCTTATAGCGGTCACCGGGGAGCTGTTTTTT
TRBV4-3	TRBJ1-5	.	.	CASSRPCREGGFSNQPQHF	TGCGCCAGCAGCCGTCCTTGTAGAGAGGGTGGTTTTAGCAATCAGCCCCAGCATTTT
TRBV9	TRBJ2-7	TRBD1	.	CASSVGLGQGNHEQYF	TGTGCCAGCAGCGTAGGCTTGGGACAGGGCAATCACGAGCAGTACTTC
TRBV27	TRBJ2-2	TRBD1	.	CASSSSPGQFANTGELFF	TGTGCCAGCAGTTCTTCCCCGGGACAGTTCGCGAACACCGGGGAGCTGTTTTTT
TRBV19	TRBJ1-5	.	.	CASSIGQNQPQHF	TGTGCCAGTAGTATCGGACAGAATCAGCCCCAGCATTTT
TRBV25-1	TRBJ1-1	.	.	CASSGGGGWTEAFF	TGTGCCAGCAGTGGAGGGGGGGGGTGGACTGAAGCTTTCTTT
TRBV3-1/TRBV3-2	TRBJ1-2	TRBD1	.	CASSPQIPGQGTSNYGYTF	TGTGCCAGCAGCCCACAAATACCGGGACAGGGAACATCTAACTATGGCTACACCTTC
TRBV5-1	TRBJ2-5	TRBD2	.	CASSPGLAGAPYQETQYF	TGCGCCAGCAGCCCGGGACTAGCGGGGGCGCCGTACCAAGAGACCCAGTACTTC
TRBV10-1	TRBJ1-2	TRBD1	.	CASSETGGCRFYTF	TGCGCCAGCAGTGAAACAGGGGGGTGCCGTTTCTACACCTTC
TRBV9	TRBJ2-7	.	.	CASSVGGDPISYEQYF	TGTGCCAGCAGCGTAGGCGGGGACCCAATCTCCTACGAGCAGTACTTC
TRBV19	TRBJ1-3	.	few	CASSQRNSGNTIYF	TGTGCCAGTAGTCAGAGGAACTCTGGAAACACCATATATTTT
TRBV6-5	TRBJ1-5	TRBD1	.	CASERGPYSNQPQHF	TGTGCCAGCGAGAGGGGGCCTTATAGCAATCAGCCCCAGCATTTT
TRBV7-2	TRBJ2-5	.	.	CASSSPYLMQQETQYF	TGTGCCAGCAGCTCACCCTACCTGATGCAACAAGAGACCCAGTACTTC
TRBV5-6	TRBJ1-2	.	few	CASSSDNNYGYTF	TGTGCCAGCAGCTCCGACAATAACTATGGCTACACCTTC
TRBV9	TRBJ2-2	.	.	CASSPPVSGGELFF	TGTGCCAGCAGCCCCCCCGTGTCAGGCGGGGAGCTGTTTTTT
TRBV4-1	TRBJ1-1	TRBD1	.	CASSQVIRTGEMKAFF	TGCGCCAGCAGCCAAGTAATACGGACAGGGGAAATGAAAGCTTTCTTT
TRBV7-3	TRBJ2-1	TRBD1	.	CASSATGGGEQFF	TGTGCCAGCAGCGCAACAGGGGGCGGAGAGCAGTTCTTC
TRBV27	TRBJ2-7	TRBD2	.	CASGLASSYEQYF	TGTGCCAGCGGACTAGCGTCGTCCTACGAGCAGTACTTC
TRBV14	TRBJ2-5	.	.	CASSEEAGGWETQYF	TGTGCCAGCAGCGAAGAGGCCGGGGGATGGGAGACCCAGTACTTC
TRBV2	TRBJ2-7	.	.	CASRLGGEQYF	TGTGCCAGCAGACTGGGGGGCGAGCAGTACTTC
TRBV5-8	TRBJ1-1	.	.	CASSFRGGTEAFF	TGTGCCAGCAGCTTCAGGGGTGGCACTGAAGCTTTCTTT
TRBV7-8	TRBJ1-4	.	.	CASSLQGEKLFF	TGTGCCAGCAGCTTACAGGGGGAAAAACTGTTTTTT
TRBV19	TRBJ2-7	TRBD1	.	CASSRGTADYEQYF	TGTGCCAGTAGTAGGGGGACAGCGGACTACGAGCAGTACTTC
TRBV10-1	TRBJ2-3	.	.	CASSESTGVDTQYF	TGCGCCAGCAGTGAGTCGACTGGTGTAGATACGCAGTATTTT